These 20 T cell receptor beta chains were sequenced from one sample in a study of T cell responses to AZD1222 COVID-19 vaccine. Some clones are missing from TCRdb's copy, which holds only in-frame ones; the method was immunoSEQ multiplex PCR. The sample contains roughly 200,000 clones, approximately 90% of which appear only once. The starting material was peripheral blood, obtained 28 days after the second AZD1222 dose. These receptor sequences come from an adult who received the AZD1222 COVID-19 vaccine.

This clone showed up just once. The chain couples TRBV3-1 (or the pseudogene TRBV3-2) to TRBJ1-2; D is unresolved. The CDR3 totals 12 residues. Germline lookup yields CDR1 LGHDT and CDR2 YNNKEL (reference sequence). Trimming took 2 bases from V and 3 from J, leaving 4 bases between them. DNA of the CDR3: TGTGCCAGCAGCCAATCGGACTATGGCTACACCTTC. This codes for CASSQSDYGYTF.

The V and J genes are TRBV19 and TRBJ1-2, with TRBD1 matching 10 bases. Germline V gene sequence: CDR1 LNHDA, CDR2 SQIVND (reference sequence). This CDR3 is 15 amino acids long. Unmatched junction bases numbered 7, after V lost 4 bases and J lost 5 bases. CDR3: CASSRRGQGTYGYTF. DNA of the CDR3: TGTGCCAGTAGTAGGCGGGGACAGGGGACTTATGGCTACACCTTC.

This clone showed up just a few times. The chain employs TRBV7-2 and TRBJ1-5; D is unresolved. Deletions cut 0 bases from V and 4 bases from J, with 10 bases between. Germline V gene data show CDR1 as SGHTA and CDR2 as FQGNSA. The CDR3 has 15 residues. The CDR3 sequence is CASSLAPGPNQPQHF. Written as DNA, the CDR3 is TGTGCCAGCAGCTTAGCTCCGGGCCCAAATCAGCCCCAGCATTTT.

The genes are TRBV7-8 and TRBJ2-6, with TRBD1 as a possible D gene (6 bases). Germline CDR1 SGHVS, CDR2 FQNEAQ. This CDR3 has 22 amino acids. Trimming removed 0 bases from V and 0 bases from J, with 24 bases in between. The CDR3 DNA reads TGTGCCAGCAGCTTAGCCGACAGGTTGGGTCCCACGCCATCCTCTGGGGCCAACGTCCTGACTTTC. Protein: CASSLADRLGPTPSSGANVLTF.

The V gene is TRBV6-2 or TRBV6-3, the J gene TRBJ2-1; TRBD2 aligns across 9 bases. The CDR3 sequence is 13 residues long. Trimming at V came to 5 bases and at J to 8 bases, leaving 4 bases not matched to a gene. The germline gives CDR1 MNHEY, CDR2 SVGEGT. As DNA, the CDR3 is TGTGCCAGCAGTGGGACTAGCTTCGATGAGCAGTTCTTC. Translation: CASSGTSFDEQFF.

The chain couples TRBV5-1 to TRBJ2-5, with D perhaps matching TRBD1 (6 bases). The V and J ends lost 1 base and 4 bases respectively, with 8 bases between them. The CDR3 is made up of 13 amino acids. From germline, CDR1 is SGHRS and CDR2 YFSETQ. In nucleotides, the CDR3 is TGCGCCAGCAGCTTGCAAGGGGGAGAGACCCAGTACTTC. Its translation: CASSLQGGETQYF.

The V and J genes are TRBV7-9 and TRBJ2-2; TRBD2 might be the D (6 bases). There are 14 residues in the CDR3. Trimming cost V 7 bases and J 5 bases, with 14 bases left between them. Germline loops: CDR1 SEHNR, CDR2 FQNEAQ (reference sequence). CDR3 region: CASTRTGVTGELFF. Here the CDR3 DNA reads TGTGCCAGCACGCGGACGGGAGTAACCGGGGAGCTGTTTTTT.

DNA for the CDR3: TGCAGCGTTGACCCCGGGGCAGGAAACACCATATATTTT. This translates into CSVDPGAGNTIYF. The rearrangement uses TRBV29-1 and TRBJ1-3; TRBD1 might be the D (5 bases). V shed 3 bases and J shed 4 bases, with 10 bases lying between them. Germline V gives CDR1 SQVTM, CDR2 ANQGSEA. This CDR3 has 13 residues.

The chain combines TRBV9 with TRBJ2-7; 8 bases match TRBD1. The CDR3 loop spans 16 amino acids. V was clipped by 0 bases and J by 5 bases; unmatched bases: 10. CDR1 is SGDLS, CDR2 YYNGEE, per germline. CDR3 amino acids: CASSVATGGTWDEQYF. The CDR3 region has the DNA TGTGCCAGCAGCGTAGCTACAGGGGGTACGTGGGACGAGCAGTACTTC.

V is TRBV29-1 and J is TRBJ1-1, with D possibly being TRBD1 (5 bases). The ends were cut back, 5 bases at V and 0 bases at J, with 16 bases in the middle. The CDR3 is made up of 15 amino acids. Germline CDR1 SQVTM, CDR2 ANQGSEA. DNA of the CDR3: TGCAGCGTTCGTTCCGGGGGATACGTGAACACTGAAGCTTTCTTT. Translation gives CSVRSGGYVNTEAFF. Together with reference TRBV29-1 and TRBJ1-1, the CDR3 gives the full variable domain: SAVISQKPSRDICQRGTSLTIQCQVDSQVTMMFWYRQQPGQSLTLIATANQGSEATYESGFVIDKFPISRPNLTFSTLTVSNMSPEDSSIYLCSVRSGGYVNTEAFFGQGTRLTVV.

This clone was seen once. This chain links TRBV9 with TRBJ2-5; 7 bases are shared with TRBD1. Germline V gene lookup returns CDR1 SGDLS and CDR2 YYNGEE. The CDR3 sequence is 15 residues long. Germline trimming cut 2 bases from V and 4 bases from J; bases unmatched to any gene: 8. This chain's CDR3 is CASSVGTASRETQYF. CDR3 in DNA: TGTGCCAGCAGCGTCGGGACAGCCTCTCGAGAGACCCAGTACTTC. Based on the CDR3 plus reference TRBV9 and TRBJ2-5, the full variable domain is DSGVTQTPKHLITATGQRVTLRCSPRSGDLSVYWYQQSLDQGLQFLIQYYNGEERAKGNILERFSAQQFPDLHSELNLSSLELGDSALYFCASSVGTASRETQYFGPGTRLLVL.

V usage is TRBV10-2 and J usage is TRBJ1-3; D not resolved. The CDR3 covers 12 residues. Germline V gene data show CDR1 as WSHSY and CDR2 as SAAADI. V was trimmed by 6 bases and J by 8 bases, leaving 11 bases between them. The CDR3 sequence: CASRDPGDTIYF. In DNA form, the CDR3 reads TGCGCCAGCAGAGACCCCGGGGACACCATATATTTT.

This CDR3 reads CASSVRGASGYTF. The CDR3, as DNA: TGTGCCAGCAGCGTACGGGGGGCAAGTGGCTACACCTTC. The chain has TRBV27 and TRBJ1-2; D might be TRBD1 (6 bases). CDR3 length equals 13 residues. From germline, CDR1 is MNHEY and CDR2 SMNVEV (reference sequence). The V and J ends lost 6 bases and 7 bases respectively, with 15 bases between them.

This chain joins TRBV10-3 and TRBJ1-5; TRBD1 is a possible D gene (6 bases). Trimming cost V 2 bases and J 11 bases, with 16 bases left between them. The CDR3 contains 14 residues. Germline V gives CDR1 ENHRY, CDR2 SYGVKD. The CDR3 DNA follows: TGTGCCATCAGTGAGGTTAGAGGGGGAGCGTCCCAGCATTTT. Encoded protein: CAISEVRGGASQHF.

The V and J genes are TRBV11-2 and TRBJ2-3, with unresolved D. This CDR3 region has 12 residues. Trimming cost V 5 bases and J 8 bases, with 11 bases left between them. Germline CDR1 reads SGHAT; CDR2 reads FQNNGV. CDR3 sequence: CASSQSSGTQYF. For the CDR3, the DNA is TGTGCCAGCAGCCAAAGCTCTGGTACGCAGTATTTT.

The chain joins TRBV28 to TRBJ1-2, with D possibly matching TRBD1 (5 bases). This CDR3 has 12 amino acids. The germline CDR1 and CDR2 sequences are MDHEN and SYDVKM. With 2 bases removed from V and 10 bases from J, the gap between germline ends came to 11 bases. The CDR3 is CASSLTQGNYTF. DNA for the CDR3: TGTGCCAGCAGTTTAACCCAGGGCAACTACACCTTC.

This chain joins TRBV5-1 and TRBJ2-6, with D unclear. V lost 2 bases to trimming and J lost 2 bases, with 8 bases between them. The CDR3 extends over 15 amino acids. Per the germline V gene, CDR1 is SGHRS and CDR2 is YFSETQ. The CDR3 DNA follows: TGCGCCAGCAGCTTCCCGAGAGCTGGGGCCAACGTCCTGACTTTC. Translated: CASSFPRAGANVLTF. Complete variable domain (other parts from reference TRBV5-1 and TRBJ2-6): KAGVTQTPRYLIKTRGQQVTLSCSPISGHRSVSWYQQTPGQGLQFLFEYFSETQRNKGNFPGRFSGRQFSNSRSEMNVSTLELGDSALYLCASSFPRAGANVLTFGAGSRLTVL.

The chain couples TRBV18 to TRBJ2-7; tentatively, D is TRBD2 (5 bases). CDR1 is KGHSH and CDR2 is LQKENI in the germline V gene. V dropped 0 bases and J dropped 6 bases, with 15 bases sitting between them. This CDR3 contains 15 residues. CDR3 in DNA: TGTGCCAGCTCACCACCTCGTAGCACGGGGATCGAGCAGTACTTC. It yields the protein CASSPPRSTGIEQYF. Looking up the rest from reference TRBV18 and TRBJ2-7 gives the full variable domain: NAGVMQNPRHLVRRRGQEARLRCSPMKGHSHVYWYRQLPEEGLKFMVYLQKENIIDESGMPKERFSAEFPKEGPSILRIQQVVRGDSAAYFCASSPPRSTGIEQYFGPGTRLTVT.

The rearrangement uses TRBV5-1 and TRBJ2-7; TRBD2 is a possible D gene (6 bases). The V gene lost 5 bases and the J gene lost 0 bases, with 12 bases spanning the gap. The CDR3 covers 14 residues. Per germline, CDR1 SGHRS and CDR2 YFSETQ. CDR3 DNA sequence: TGCGCCAGCAGGGAGGGGTCCAGCTCCTACGAGCAGTACTTC. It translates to CASREGSSSYEQYF.

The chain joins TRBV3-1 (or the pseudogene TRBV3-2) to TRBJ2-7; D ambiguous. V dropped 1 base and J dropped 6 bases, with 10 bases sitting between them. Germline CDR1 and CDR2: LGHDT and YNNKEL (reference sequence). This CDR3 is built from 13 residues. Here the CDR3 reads CASSQGEPAEQYF. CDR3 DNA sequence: TGTGCCAGCAGCCAAGGAGAGCCGGCCGAGCAGTACTTC.